These T cell receptor beta chains were read from a single sample in a study of cytomegalovirus exposure and HLA in healthy donors. The assay was immunoSEQ multiplex PCR, and TCRdb's table has in-frame clones only and misses some. The sample has about 120,000 clones, around 10% seen once. Material for sequencing was PBMCs. The source is a man under 40 in good health and CMV-seronegative. The CDR3 runs from the conserved cysteine through the conserved F or W. A D gene is named only where the DNA matches it firmly. Some rows mark clone size as missing; the rest say once, few, many or name a class of expanded clone.

d_call	v_call	clone_size	j_call	cdr3_nt	cdr3_aa
TRBD1	TRBV2	-	TRBJ2-1	TGTGCCAGCAGTCCCAGGATCTCGGGACAGGGGAAAGCTGAGCAGTTCTTC	CASSPRISGQGKAEQFF
-	TRBV19	few	TRBJ1-5	TGTGCCAGTAGTATGGGAGGGGCTGTTTTTAGCAATCAGCCCCAGCATTTT	CASSMGGAVFSNQPQHF
TRBD2	TRBV28	-	TRBJ2-3	TGTGCCTTCGCAGCGGGAGAGATGACAGATACGCAGTATTTT	CAFAAGEMTDTQYF
TRBD2	TRBV29-1	few	TRBJ2-1	TGCGCGACTAGCCACAATGAGCAGTTCTTC	CATSHNEQFF
-	TRBV27	-	TRBJ2-1	TGTGCCGCAGGAAGGGAGTTCAATGAGCAGTTCTTC	CAAGREFNEQFF
TRBD2	TRBV11-3	-	TRBJ2-2	TGTGCCAGCAGCCTAACGGGAGGGGGGAGGACCGGGGAGCTGTTTTTT	CASSLTGGGRTGELFF
-	TRBV5-6	few	TRBJ1-5	TGTGCCAGCAGTTTTCGGAGGAATCAGCCCCAGCATTTT	CASSFRRNQPQHF
-	TRBV2	few	TRBJ2-1	TGTGCCAGCAGTGAGGAGGTCGGGGGTAGGGATGAGCAGTTCTTC	CASSEEVGGRDEQFF
TRBD1	TRBV2	-	TRBJ2-7	TGTGCCACCACCCGGGACAGGGACGAGCAGTACTTC	CATTRDRDEQYF
TRBD2	TRBV29-1	-	TRBJ2-1	TGCAGCGCCCTGGGACTAGCGGGCTCCTACAATGAGCAGTTCTTC	CSALGLAGSYNEQFF
-	TRBV30	few	TRBJ1-5	TGTGCCTGGGGTCGGGAGGAACAGCCCCAGCATTTT	CAWGREEQPQHF
TRBD2	TRBV9	-	TRBJ2-4	TGTGCCAGCAGCTCCCCCGGGACTAGCGGGTATCAGTACTTC	CASSSPGTSGYQYF
-	TRBV10-3	-	TRBJ1-1	TGTGCCATCAGTGAATACGGGAACACTGAAGCTTTCTTT	CAISEYGNTEAFF
TRBD1	TRBV11-2	-	TRBJ1-1	TGTGCCAGCAGCACAGGACAGGGAGGGAACACTGAAGCTTTCTTT	CASSTGQGGNTEAFF
TRBD1	TRBV25-1	few	TRBJ2-2	TGTGCCAGCAGTGAATCTCCGGGACAGGGGCAGGGCACCGGGGAGCTGTTTTTT	CASSESPGQGQGTGELFF
TRBD1	TRBV5-6	few	TRBJ2-4	TGTGCCAGCAGGAACAGGGGGACGACCGAATTAGCCAAAAACATTCAGTACTTC	CASRNRGTTELAKNIQYF
TRBD2	TRBV4-1	-	TRBJ2-1	TGCGCCAGCAGCCTGCGGGGGACTAGCGGGAAATTGGAGGAGAATGAGCAGTTCTTC	CASSLRGTSGKLEENEQFF
-	TRBV30	-	TRBJ2-3	TGTGCCTGGAGTGTGTGGGGGGGCACAGATACGCAGTATTTT	CAWSVWGGTDTQYF
-	TRBV7-2	few	TRBJ2-3	TGTGCCAGCAGCTCCGGCGGAAGGACAGATACGCAGTATTTT	CASSSGGRTDTQYF
-	TRBV11-2	-	TRBJ2-7	TGTGCCAGCAGCTTAGCGACAGGAGCCTACGGGCAGTACTTC	CASSLATGAYGQYF
-	TRBV9	-	TRBJ2-5	TGTGCCAGCAGCGTAGCTTTACCGGGGGAAACGGGGGAGACCCAGTACTTC	CASSVALPGETGETQYF
-	TRBV18	few	TRBJ1-2	TGTGCCAGCTCCCCTCCACGAGGGCCCAACTATGGCTACACCTTC	CASSPPRGPNYGYTF
TRBD1	TRBV15	few	TRBJ2-7	TGTGCCACCAGCAGAGAGACAGGGGGCTACGAGCAGTACTTC	CATSRETGGYEQYF
-	TRBV28	few	TRBJ2-7	TGTGCCAGCAGTTTACCGAGCTCCTACGAGCAGTACTTC	CASSLPSSYEQYF
TRBD1	TRBV7-9	few	TRBJ2-2	TGTGCCAGCAGCTATACCCAGGGGGTTAACACCGGGGAGCTGTTTTTT	CASSYTQGVNTGELFF
TRBD1	TRBV12-5	-	TRBJ1-1	TGTGCTAGTGGTTTGGTAATAAGTGGACAGGGTGCTGAAGCTTTCTTT	CASGLVISGQGAEAFF
-	TRBV30	-	TRBJ1-1	TGTGCCTGGAGTCAGACAGGGAACACTGAAGCTTTCTTT	CAWSQTGNTEAFF
TRBD2	TRBV29-1	-	TRBJ2-1	TGCAGCGCGGGACTAGGAGTTTACAATGAGCAGTTCTTC	CSAGLGVYNEQFF
-	TRBV11-2	-	TRBJ2-3	TGTGCCAGCAGTCGAGATTGGGATACGCAGTATTTT	CASSRDWDTQYF
TRBD2	TRBV5-1	-	TRBJ2-3	TGCGCCAGCAGCTTGGGCGGAGCGGGGTTTGCAGATACGCAGTATTTT	CASSLGGAGFADTQYF
TRBD1	TRBV2	-	TRBJ2-1	TGTGCCAGCAATGAGGACAGGGAATACAATGAGCAGTTCTTC	CASNEDREYNEQFF
-	TRBV30	-	TRBJ1-4	TGTGCCTGGGGACCTAGGGGTGAAAAACTGTTTTTT	CAWGPRGEKLFF
-	TRBV9	few	TRBJ2-3	TGTGCCAGCAGCGTAGTCGGGGGGCCCACAGATACGCAGTATTTT	CASSVVGGPTDTQYF
TRBD1	TRBV4-1	few	TRBJ2-7	TGCGCCAGCAGCCCCGGACAGGACAACGAGCAGTACTTC	CASSPGQDNEQYF
-	TRBV30	-	TRBJ2-2	TGTGCCTGGAACCAGGGTAGATGGGGAAACACCGGGGAGCTGTTTTTT	CAWNQGRWGNTGELFF
-	TRBV28	-	TRBJ2-7	TGTGCCAGCAGTTTGTCCCCTTACGAGCAGTACTTC	CASSLSPYEQYF
-	TRBV19	-	TRBJ2-1	TGTGCCAGTAGTATGGGGGGACAGAGGGTCTCCTACAATGAGCAGTTCTTC	CASSMGGQRVSYNEQFF
TRBD1	TRBV5-4	-	TRBJ2-7	TGTGCCAGCAGCTTCGGGACAGGAGGCTACGAGCAGTACTTC	CASSFGTGGYEQYF
-	TRBV5-1	-	TRBJ2-5	TGCGCCAGCAGCTCCCGGGCGGGGACGGAGACCCAGTACTTC	CASSSRAGTETQYF
TRBD1	TRBV6-1	-	TRBJ1-1	TGTGCCAGCAGGGGACAGGGATACACTGAAGCTTTCTTT	CASRGQGYTEAFF
TRBD1	TRBV9	few	TRBJ1-2	TGTGCCAGCAGCGAAGGGACAGGGATCTATGGCTACACCTTC	CASSEGTGIYGYTF
-	TRBV4-2	few	TRBJ2-4	TGTGCCAGCAGCCCTCGGCAGGGAGGCAAAAACATTCAGTACTTC	CASSPRQGGKNIQYF
TRBD1	TRBV27	few	TRBJ2-7	TGTGCCAGCAGTTTGGTTAGGGACAGGGGTGACGACGAGCAGTACTTC	CASSLVRDRGDDEQYF
-	TRBV7-2	-	TRBJ2-2	TGTGCCAGCAGCTTAGTTAGAAACACCGGGGAGCTGTTTTTT	CASSLVRNTGELFF
TRBD1	TRBV25-1	few	TRBJ2-3	TGTGCCAGCAGAGACAGGGCAACAGATACGCAGTATTTT	CASRDRATDTQYF
-	TRBV30	-	TRBJ2-1	TGTGCCTGGAGTGTAAGTAAGGGACTCTCCTCCCTCTACAATGAGCAGTTCTTC	CAWSVSKGLSSLYNEQFF
-	TRBV19	few	TRBJ1-2	TGTGCCAGTACCCCCCCTACGGACAGATATAACTATGGCTACACCTTC	CASTPPTDRYNYGYTF
TRBD1	TRBV27	few	TRBJ2-7	TGTGCCAGCAGTCCCTGGACAGGGGGGGACGAGCAGTACTTC	CASSPWTGGDEQYF
TRBD1	TRBV5-1	-	TRBJ2-2	TGCGCCAGCAGCTTCATGAGGACAGGCGGGGAGCTGTTTTTT	CASSFMRTGGELFF
-	TRBV19	-	TRBJ1-5	TGTGCCAGTACCCTAGGCCCCTTAAAAGGGGGTATGCGCAATCAGCCCCAGCATTTT	CASTLGPLKGGMRNQPQHF
TRBD1	TRBV4-2	-	TRBJ1-5	TGTGCCAGCAGCCAAGAAGCCGGGACAGGGCATCAGCCCCAGCATTTT	CASSQEAGTGHQPQHF
TRBD2	TRBV6-6	-	TRBJ2-1	TGTGCCAGCAGTTACCGACTAGCGGGAGACGATGAGCAGTTCTTC	CASSYRLAGDDEQFF
-	TRBV27	-	TRBJ1-4	TGTGCCAGCAGTTTACTTCCTCTTGAGGAAAAACTGTTTTTT	CASSLLPLEEKLFF
-	TRBV30	few	TRBJ1-2	TGTGCCTGGAGCTTGAACAGGGTTGGCTACACCTTC	CAWSLNRVGYTF
TRBD2	TRBV5-4	-	TRBJ2-7	TGTGCCAGCAGCGCTCATAGCGGGAGCTCGGCCTACGAGCAGTACTTC	CASSAHSGSSAYEQYF
TRBD1	TRBV6-5	few	TRBJ2-5	TGTGCCAGCAGCCTTGACAGGGGGGAGACCCAGTACTTC	CASSLDRGETQYF
TRBD2	TRBV30	-	TRBJ2-7	TGTGCCTGGAGTGTAAACGGGGGGGGCCCCTACGAGCAGTACTTC	CAWSVNGGGPYEQYF
-	TRBV5-6	-	TRBJ2-3	TGTGCCAGCGGGCTCAAAGCGGCAGATACGCAGTATTTT	CASGLKAADTQYF